The clone carrying this T cell receptor (beta chain) was seen a few times. As yet, its antigen is unknown. Time point here: newly diagnosed GD, antithyroid drugs for less than 3 months. PBMCs were the source of the RNA used for TCR sequencing. This sample was included in a study of regulatory T cells in long-lasting Graves disease. With 3 bases removed from V and 3 bases from J, the gap between germline ends came to 9 bases. The CDR3 has 14 residues. The germline CDR1 and CDR2 sequences are SGHNT and YENEEA. Study outcomes and limitations: Newly diagnosed patients shared about a thousand public clonotypes; persistent patients shared approximately 2,700.

Libraries of TCR beta came from iRepertoire HTBI primers plus Arm-PCR of CDR3 regions. TCRdb independently ran MiXCR on the multiplex PCR reads; one entry per CDR3 protein. The table includes hundreds of thousands of distinct CDR3 sequences, roughly 16% detected once. These data also formed part of another study, on T cells in Graves' hyperthyroidism and ophthalmopathy. As that report states: Pregnant or lactating patients were excluded, as were those with uncontrolled infection or other autoimmune disease.

The source is a man between 18 and 35 years old with Graves disease. The rearrangement joins TRBV11-3 to TRBJ2-1; D ambiguous. The sample here was peripheral blood mononuclear cells (PBMCs), taken at new diagnosis, from a patient treated with antithyroid drugs. CDR3 sequence: CASSLGMGYNEQFF. The CDR3 coding sequence is TGTGCCAGCAGCTTGGGAATGGGCTACAATGAGCAGTTCTTC.